The rows below give T cell receptor beta chains drawn from one sample of a study of monozygotic twins with inflammatory bowel disease. TCRdb reprocessed the 5' RACE reads and keeps a single row for each CDR3 protein, giving no DNA. The listing records some 150,000 distinct CDR3 sequences. Source material: blood. Source of these receptors: a human donor with ulcerative colitis or Crohn's disease, or a healthy co-twin of an affected twin (not recorded which). CDR3s include the opening cysteine and the closing phenylalanine or tryptophan. Fields, in order: J gene, V gene, CDR3 protein.

j_call: TRBJ2-1
v_call: TRBV20-1
cdr3_aa: CSARPHPWDNEQFF

j_call: TRBJ2-1
v_call: TRBV5-1
cdr3_aa: CASSLELAGVNEQFF

j_call: TRBJ1-3
v_call: TRBV7-2
cdr3_aa: CATGKDRSGNTIYF

j_call: TRBJ2-2
v_call: TRBV24-1
cdr3_aa: CATSEASGSHTGELFF

j_call: TRBJ2-7
v_call: TRBV19
cdr3_aa: CASSSSGDTYEQYF

j_call: TRBJ2-7
v_call: TRBV20-1
cdr3_aa: CSVARVLGQGRPYEQYF

j_call: TRBJ2-7
v_call: TRBV2
cdr3_aa: CASNRDRGGYEQYF

j_call: TRBJ2-7
v_call: TRBV6-9
cdr3_aa: CASRRLATGGLEQYF

j_call: TRBJ1-5
v_call: TRBV20-1
cdr3_aa: CSAVRGGLAHSNQPQHF

j_call: TRBJ2-3
v_call: TRBV6-1
cdr3_aa: CASSPIAGDSPDTQYF

j_call: TRBJ2-5
v_call: TRBV5-6
cdr3_aa: CASTMTGLETQYF

j_call: TRBJ1-4
v_call: TRBV7-8
cdr3_aa: CASSAWGEKLFF

j_call: TRBJ2-5
v_call: TRBV19
cdr3_aa: CASRRAGLYQETQYF

j_call: TRBJ2-5
v_call: TRBV12-3/TRBV12-4
cdr3_aa: CASSYAEQETQYF

j_call: TRBJ1-2
v_call: TRBV20-1
cdr3_aa: CSARPPGDRGRLGYGYTF

j_call: TRBJ2-2
v_call: TRBV15
cdr3_aa: CATSRGVTTTGELFF

j_call: TRBJ2-1
v_call: TRBV7-2
cdr3_aa: CASSFGGSNNEQFF

j_call: TRBJ2-5
v_call: TRBV7-2
cdr3_aa: CASSSLSTAHGETQYF

j_call: TRBJ2-7
v_call: TRBV20-1
cdr3_aa: CSAREGAGAYYEQYF

j_call: TRBJ2-7
v_call: TRBV5-1
cdr3_aa: CASSSGGSGTFEQYF

j_call: TRBJ2-7
v_call: TRBV30
cdr3_aa: CAWGSDRGVHEQYF

j_call: TRBJ2-2
v_call: TRBV19
cdr3_aa: CASSPGLVFGELFF

j_call: TRBJ2-2
v_call: TRBV20-1
cdr3_aa: CSAPPEGANTGELFF

j_call: TRBJ2-1
v_call: TRBV5-4
cdr3_aa: CASRSGLENPGNEQFF

j_call: TRBJ2-2
v_call: TRBV5-5
cdr3_aa: CATEGNRVGELFF